Detailed here is one TCR beta chain. This receptor's antigen is unknown. This may arise from a read error, as a much more abundant clone is one base away. A MiSeq instrument was used for deep resolution sequencing, which targeted depths ranging from 1 in 1 million up to 1 in 200,000 T cells, with coverage averaging 10x for each clonotype. TCR beta libraries were generated with the immunoSEQ hsTCRB Kit. Regarding the original processing steps: Data were analyzed with ImmunoSEQ Data Assistant and ImmunoSEQ Analyzer, with V, D and J genes assigned per IMGT definitions. Clonality, with values ranging from 0 to 1, was calculated as one minus the normalized Shannon entropy of productive rearrangement frequencies. Only overrepresented clonotypes making up at least 0.05% of each patient's repertoire were included in the public clonotype analysis. Thirteen age-matched healthy donor repertoires from immuneACCESS were used as controls for clonality. TCRdb retrieved this table from immuneACCESS and kept in-frame rearrangements only. Not all clones are present; in checked studies, unresolved V genes account for under half, and no reason is known for the remainder. The V and J calls and the clone size are those of that table, but D and trimming were determined from the DNA. This sample lists roughly 330,000 clones; over 55% were detected once. The ten largest clones represent about 6.7% of the sample.

The CDR3, from cysteine to phenylalanine, totals 11 residues. Of the read, only the CDR3 DNA is kept; its 33 bases are in frame from base 1. The V end loses 6 bases and the J end loses 0 bases, and a stretch of 3 bases separates them. CDR1 and CDR2, looked up from the germline V gene, are MGHDK and SYGVNS. The sample comes from a study of cytotoxic CD8 clonotypes in ibrutinib-treated CLL (dated by TCRdb to 2020 to 2022). For context, the study as a whole: The cohort was composed of 11 relapsed/refractory and about 15 treatment-naive patients; IGHV unmutated status was identified in approximately 18 patients. Responses were partial in approximately 24 patients and complete in 2; after median about 70 months follow-up, roughly 14 stayed in remission and 12 progressed. Response samples were obtained after a median of around eleven months of treatment, with a range of roughly 6 to 36 months. Samples averaged roughly 260,000 productive templates and 90,000 to 100,000 productive rearrangements. Of the approximately 86 people in the trial, 26 had longitudinal samples available. Cryopreserved peripheral blood mononuclear cells were obtained before treatment, at response, and at either sustained remission or disease progression. Every sample from remission and from progressive disease was obtained while the patients were still on ibrutinib. Study-level results and caveats: Public clonotypes were found to be uncommon and were observed to contract or remain stable during treatment; the increase in clonality was shown to reflect expansion of private clonotypes at ibrutinib response. At baseline, clonality was higher than in age-matched healthy donors and showed a strong correlation with circulating CD8+ T-cell counts. An increase in clonality was observed at ibrutinib response, with clonality remaining stable during sustained remission and falling back toward baseline at progression. Sampling times were not matched between sustained-remission and progressing patients, and lymph node repertoires were not studied.

Approximately 2 micrograms of genomic DNA were extracted from cryopreserved PBMCs for TCR beta library preparation. Longitudinal blood samples from CLL patients on ibrutinib monotherapy underwent high-throughput TCR beta sequencing. The patients took part in an open-label, single-center phase 2 trial of ibrutinib monotherapy. The material sequenced was PBMCs, taken after 36 months of ibrutinib treatment. The V and J segments used are TRBV25-1 and TRBJ2-7; the D gene lacks a confident call. The clonotype was recovered from a human donor with chronic lymphocytic leukemia. The sequenced DNA is TGTGCCAGCAGCCACTCCTACGAGCAGTACTTC. This gives the protein CASSHSYEQYF.